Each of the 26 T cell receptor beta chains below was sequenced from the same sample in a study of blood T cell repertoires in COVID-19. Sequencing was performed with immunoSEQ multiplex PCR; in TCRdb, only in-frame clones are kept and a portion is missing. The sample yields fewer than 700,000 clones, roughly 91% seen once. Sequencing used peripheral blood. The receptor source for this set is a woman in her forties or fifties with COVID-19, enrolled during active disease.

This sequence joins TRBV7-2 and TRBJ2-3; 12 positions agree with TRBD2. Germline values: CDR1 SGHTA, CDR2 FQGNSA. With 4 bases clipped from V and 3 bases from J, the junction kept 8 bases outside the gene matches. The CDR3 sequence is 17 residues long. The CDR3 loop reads CASSSGLAGPGTDTQYF. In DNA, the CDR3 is TGTGCCAGCAGCTCGGGACTAGCGGGCCCAGGGACAGATACGCAGTATTTT.

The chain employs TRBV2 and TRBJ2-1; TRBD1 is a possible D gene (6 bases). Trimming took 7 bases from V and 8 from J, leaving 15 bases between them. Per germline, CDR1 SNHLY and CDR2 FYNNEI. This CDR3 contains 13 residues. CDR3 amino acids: CASTPDGQYEQFF. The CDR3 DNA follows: TGTGCCAGCACCCCCGACGGACAGTATGAGCAGTTCTTC. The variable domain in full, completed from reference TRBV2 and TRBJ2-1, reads EPEVTQTPSHQVTQMGQEVILRCVPISNHLYFYWYRQILGQKVEFLVSFYNNEISEKSEIFDDQFSVERPDGSNFTLKIRSTKLEDSAMYFCASTPDGQYEQFFGPGTRLTVL.

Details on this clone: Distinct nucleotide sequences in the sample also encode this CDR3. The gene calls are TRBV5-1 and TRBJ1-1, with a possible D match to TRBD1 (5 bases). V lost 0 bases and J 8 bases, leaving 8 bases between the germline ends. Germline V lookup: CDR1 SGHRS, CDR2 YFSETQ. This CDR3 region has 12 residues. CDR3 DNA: TGCGCCAGCAGCTTGGCAGGGTTCGAAGCTTTCTTT. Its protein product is CASSLAGFEAFF.

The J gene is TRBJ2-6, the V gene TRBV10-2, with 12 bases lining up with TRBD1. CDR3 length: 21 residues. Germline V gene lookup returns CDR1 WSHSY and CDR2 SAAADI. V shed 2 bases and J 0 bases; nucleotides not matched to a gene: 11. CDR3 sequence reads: CASSEPRDRGLWSSGANVLTF. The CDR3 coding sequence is TGCGCCAGCAGTGAGCCCCGGGACAGGGGGCTTTGGAGCTCTGGGGCCAACGTCCTGACTTTC.

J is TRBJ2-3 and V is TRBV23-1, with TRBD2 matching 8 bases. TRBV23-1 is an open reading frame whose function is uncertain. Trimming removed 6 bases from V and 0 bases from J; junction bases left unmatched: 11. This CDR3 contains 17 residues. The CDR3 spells CASRPAGERGSTDTQYF. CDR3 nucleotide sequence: TGCGCCAGCAGACCCGCGGGGGAGCGGGGGAGCACAGATACGCAGTATTTT.

The CDR3 loop reads CAWGTQGAGANVLTF. The CDR3 DNA reads TGTGCCTGGGGTACCCAGGGGGCTGGGGCCAACGTCCTGACTTTC. The V gene is TRBV30, the J gene TRBJ2-6, with 7 bases lining up with TRBD1. The CDR3 loop spans 15 amino acids. The germline CDR1 and CDR2 sequences are GTSNPN and SVGIG (reference sequence). J gave up 2 bases and V 5 bases, and 6 bases lay outside the gene matches.

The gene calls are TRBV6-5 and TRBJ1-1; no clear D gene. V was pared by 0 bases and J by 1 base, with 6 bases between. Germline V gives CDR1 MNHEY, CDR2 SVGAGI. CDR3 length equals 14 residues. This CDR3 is CASSYSHSNTEAFF. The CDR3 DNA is TGTGCCAGCAGTTACTCTCATTCGAACACTGAAGCTTTCTTT.

CDR3 nucleotide sequence: TGTGCCAGCAGTTCTCCACAGGGAAATACTGAAGCTTTCTTT. Translated: CASSSPQGNTEAFF. V and J are TRBV27 and TRBJ1-1, with a weak D call TRBD1 (6 bases). Germline V gene data show CDR1 as MNHEY and CDR2 as SMNVEV (reference sequence). Trimming pared 4 bases from V and 5 bases from J, leaving 14 bases between. This CDR3 is built from 14 residues.

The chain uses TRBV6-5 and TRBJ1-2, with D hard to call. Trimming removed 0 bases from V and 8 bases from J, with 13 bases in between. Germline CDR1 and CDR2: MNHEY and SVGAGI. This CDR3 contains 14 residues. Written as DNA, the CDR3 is TGTGCCAGCAGTTACTCAGGCCTCGGGAAGGGCTACACCTTC. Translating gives CASSYSGLGKGYTF.

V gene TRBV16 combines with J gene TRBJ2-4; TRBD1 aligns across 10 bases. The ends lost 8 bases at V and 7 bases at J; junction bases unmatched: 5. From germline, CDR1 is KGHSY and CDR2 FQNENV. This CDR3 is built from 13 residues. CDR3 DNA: TGTGCCAGCGCACCGGGACAGGGGAACATTCAGTACTTC. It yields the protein CASAPGQGNIQYF.

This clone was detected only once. The CDR3 loop reads CAWTPGTGSSYNEQFF. CDR3 nucleotides: TGTGCCTGGACCCCAGGGACAGGCAGCTCCTACAATGAGCAGTTCTTC. This chain connects TRBV30 to TRBJ2-1; 8 nucleotides agree with TRBD1. CDR3 length: 16 residues. Germline V gene sequence: CDR1 GTSNPN, CDR2 SVGIG (reference sequence). V gave up 4 bases and J gave up 0 bases; unmatched junction bases: 8. Full variable domain (missing parts from reference TRBV30 and TRBJ2-1): SQTIHQWPATLVQPVGSPLSLECTVEGTSNPNLYWYRQAAGRGLQLLFYSVGIGQISSEVPQNLSASRPQDRQFILSSKKLLLSDSGFYLCAWTPGTGSSYNEQFFGPGTRLTVL.

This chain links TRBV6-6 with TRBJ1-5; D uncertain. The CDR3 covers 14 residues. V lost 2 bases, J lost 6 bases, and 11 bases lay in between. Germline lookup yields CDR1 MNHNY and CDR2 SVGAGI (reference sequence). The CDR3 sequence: CASSYAAGGQPQHF. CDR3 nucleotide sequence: TGTGCCAGCAGTTACGCGGCAGGAGGTCAGCCCCAGCATTTT.

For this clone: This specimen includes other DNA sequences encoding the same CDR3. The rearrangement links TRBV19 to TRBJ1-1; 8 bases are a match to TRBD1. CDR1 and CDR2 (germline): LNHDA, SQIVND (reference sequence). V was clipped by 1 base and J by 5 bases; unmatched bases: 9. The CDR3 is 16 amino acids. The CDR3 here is CASSIGGQGAWTEAFF. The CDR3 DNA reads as TGTGCCAGTAGTATAGGGGGGCAGGGGGCGTGGACTGAAGCTTTCTTT.

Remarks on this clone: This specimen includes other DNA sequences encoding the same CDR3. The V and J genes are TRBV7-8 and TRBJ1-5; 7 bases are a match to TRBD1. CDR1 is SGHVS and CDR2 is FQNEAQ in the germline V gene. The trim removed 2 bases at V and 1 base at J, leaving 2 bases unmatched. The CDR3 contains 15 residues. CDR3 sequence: CASSLSRGSNQPQHF. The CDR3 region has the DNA TGTGCCAGCAGCTTAAGCAGGGGGAGCAATCAGCCCCAGCATTTT.

CDR3 residues: CSALMRQGPDTEAFF. The CDR3 DNA is TGCAGCGCCCTTATGAGACAGGGGCCGGACACTGAAGCTTTCTTT. This chain uses TRBV29-1 with TRBJ1-1, with TRBD1 matching over 8 bases. This CDR3 spans 15 amino acids. The V gene end was trimmed by 7 bases and the J gene end by 3 bases; junction bases not matched to a gene: 13. CDR1 is SQVTM and CDR2 is ANQGSEA in the germline V gene.

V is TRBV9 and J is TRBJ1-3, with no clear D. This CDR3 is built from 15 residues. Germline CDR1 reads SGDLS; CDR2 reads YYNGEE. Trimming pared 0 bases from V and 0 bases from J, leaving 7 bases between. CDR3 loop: CASSVVEGSGNTIYF. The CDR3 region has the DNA TGTGCCAGCAGCGTAGTTGAGGGCTCTGGAAACACCATATATTTT.

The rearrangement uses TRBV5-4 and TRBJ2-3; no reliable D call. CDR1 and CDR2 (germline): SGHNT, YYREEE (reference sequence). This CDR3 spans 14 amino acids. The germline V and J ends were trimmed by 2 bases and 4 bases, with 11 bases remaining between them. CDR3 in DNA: TGTGCCAGCAGCTTTAATATCGGGTCAGATACGCAGTATTTT. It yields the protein CASSFNIGSDTQYF.

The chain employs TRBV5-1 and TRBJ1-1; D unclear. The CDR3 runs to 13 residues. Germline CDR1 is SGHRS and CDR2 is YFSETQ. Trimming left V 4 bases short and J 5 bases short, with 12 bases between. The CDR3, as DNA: TGCGCCAGCAGCGAGATTGCGGGTACTGAAGCTTTCTTT. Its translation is CASSEIAGTEAFF. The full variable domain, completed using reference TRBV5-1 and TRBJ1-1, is KAGVTQTPRYLIKTRGQQVTLSCSPISGHRSVSWYQQTPGQGLQFLFEYFSETQRNKGNFPGRFSGRQFSNSRSEMNVSTLELGDSALYLCASSEIAGTEAFFGQGTRLTVV.

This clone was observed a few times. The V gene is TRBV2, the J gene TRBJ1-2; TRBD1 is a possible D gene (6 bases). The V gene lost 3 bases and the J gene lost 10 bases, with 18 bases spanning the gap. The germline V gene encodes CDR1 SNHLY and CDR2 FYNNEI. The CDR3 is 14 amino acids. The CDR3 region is CASSEEITGLYYTF. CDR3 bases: TGTGCCAGCAGTGAGGAGATTACAGGGCTTTACTACACCTTC.

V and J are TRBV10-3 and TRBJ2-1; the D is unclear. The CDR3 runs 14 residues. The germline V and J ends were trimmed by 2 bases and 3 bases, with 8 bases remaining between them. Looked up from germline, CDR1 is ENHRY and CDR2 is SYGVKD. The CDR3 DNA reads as TGTGCCATCAGTGAGCTGGCCGTCTACAATGAGCAGTTCTTC. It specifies CAISELAVYNEQFF.

The CDR3 bases are TGTGCCATTAAGGACAGCCCCCATGGCTACACCTTC. Its protein is CAIKDSPHGYTF. This chain connects TRBV10-3 to TRBJ1-2; perhaps TRBD1 as D (6 bases). From germline, CDR1 is ENHRY and CDR2 SYGVKD. V was clipped by 9 bases and J by 6 bases, with 14 bases between them. The length of the CDR3 is 12 residues.

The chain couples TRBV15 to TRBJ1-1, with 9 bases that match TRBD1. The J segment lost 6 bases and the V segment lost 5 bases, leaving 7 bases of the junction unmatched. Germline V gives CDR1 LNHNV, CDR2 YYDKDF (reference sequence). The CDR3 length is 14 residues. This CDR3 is CATSGLQGASEAFF. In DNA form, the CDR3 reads TGTGCCACCAGCGGTTTACAGGGGGCATCTGAAGCTTTCTTT. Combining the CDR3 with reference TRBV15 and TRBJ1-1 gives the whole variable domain DAMVIQNPRYQVTQFGKPVTLSCSQTLNHNVMYWYQQKSSQAPKLLFHYYDKDFNNEADTPDNFQSRRPNTSFCFLDIRSPGLGDTAMYLCATSGLQGASEAFFGQGTRLTVV.

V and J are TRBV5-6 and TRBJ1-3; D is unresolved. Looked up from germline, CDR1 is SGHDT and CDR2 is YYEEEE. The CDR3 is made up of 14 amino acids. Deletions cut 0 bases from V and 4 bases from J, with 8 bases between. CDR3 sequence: CASSLGRRGNTIYF. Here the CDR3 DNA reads TGTGCCAGCAGCTTGGGACGGAGGGGAAACACCATATATTTT.

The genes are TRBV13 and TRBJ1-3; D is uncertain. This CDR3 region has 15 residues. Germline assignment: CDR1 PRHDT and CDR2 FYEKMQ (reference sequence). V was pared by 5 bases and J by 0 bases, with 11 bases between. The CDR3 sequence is CASSRGRSSGNTIYF. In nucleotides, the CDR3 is TGTGCCAGCAGCCGTGGGAGGAGCTCTGGAAACACCATATATTTT.

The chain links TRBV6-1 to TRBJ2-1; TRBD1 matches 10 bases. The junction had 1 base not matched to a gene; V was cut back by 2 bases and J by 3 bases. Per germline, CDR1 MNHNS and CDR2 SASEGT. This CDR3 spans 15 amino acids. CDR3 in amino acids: CASSERTGGYNEQFF. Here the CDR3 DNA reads TGTGCCAGCAGTGAAAGGACAGGGGGCTACAATGAGCAGTTCTTC.

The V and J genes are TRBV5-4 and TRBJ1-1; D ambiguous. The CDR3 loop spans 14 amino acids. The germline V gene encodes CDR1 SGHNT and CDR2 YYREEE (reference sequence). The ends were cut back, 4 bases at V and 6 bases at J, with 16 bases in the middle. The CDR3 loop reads CASSDLRSEPEAFF. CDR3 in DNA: TGTGCCAGCAGCGACCTGCGGTCCGAACCTGAAGCTTTCTTT.